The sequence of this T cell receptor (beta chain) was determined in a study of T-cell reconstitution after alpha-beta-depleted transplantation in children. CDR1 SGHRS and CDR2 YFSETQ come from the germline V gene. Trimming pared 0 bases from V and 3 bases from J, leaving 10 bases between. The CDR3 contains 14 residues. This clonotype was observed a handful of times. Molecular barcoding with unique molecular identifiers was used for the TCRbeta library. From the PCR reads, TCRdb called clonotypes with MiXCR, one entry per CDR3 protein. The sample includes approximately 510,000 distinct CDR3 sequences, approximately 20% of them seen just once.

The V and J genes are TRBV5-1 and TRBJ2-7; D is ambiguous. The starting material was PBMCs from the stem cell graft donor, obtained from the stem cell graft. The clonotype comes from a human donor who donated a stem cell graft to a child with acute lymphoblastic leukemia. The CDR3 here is CASSLGKTVYEQYF. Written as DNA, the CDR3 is TGCGCCAGCAGCTTGGGAAAAACCGTCTACGAGCAGTACTTC.